These 32 T cell receptor beta chains were sequenced from one sample in a study of blood T cell repertoires in COVID-19. Some clones are missing from TCRdb's copy, which holds only in-frame ones; the method was immunoSEQ multiplex PCR. The sample holds some 220,000 clones; about 83% are singletons and the top ten take over 4.5%. The sequencing sample was made of peripheral blood. The source is a human donor in a cohort sampled during active COVID-19.

The V and J genes are TRBV19 and TRBJ2-6; D possibly corresponds to TRBD1 (6 bases). The CDR3 has 15 residues. V was trimmed by 6 bases and J by 2 bases, leaving 11 bases between them. Germline V lookup: CDR1 LNHDA, CDR2 SQIVND (reference sequence). DNA of the CDR3: TGTGCCAGTAGCCGTCGGACAGCTGGGGCCAACGTCCTGACTTTC. Translating gives CASSRRTAGANVLTF.

The V call is TRBV21-1, the J call TRBJ2-7; the table's D gene call, TRBD1, was not cross checked with the DNA. TRBV21-1 is classified as a pseudogene. CDR3 length equals 15 residues. CDR3 protein: CASSNLGTGPYEQYF. The CDR3 DNA is TGTGCCAGCAGCAACCTAGGGACAGGACCCTACGAGCAGTACTTC.

The sample holds a few counts of this clone. The chain joins TRBV27 to TRBJ2-2; D gene unclear. The V and J ends lost 3 bases and 2 bases respectively, with 10 bases between them. The CDR3 spans 15 residues. The germline gives CDR1 MNHEY, CDR2 SMNVEV (reference sequence). The chain's CDR3 is CASSFDTVNTGELFF. DNA of the CDR3: TGTGCCAGCAGTTTTGATACAGTCAACACCGGGGAGCTGTTTTTT.

The chain combines TRBV5-6 with TRBJ1-2; D gene unclear. With 4 bases removed from V and 0 bases from J, the gap between germline ends came to 7 bases. CDR1 and CDR2 (germline): SGHDT, YYEEEE. The CDR3 length is 13 residues. In nucleotides, the CDR3 is TGTGCCAGCAGCCCGGGTTCTAACTATGGCTACACCTTC. This encodes CASSPGSNYGYTF.

The chain is built from TRBV19 and TRBJ2-7; D perhaps matches TRBD1 (6 bases). Germline loops: CDR1 LNHDA, CDR2 SQIVND (reference sequence). V shed 8 bases and J shed 2 bases, with 19 bases lying between them. CDR3 size: 15 residues. The CDR3 region has the DNA TGTGCCAGTCAACTTGGCTCAGGACAGACCTACGAGCAGTACTTC. The encoded protein is CASQLGSGQTYEQYF.

This clone was seen just once. The CDR3 loop is CASSQDLAAYEQYF. Written as DNA, the CDR3 is TGTGCCAGCAGCCAAGACCTAGCGGCCTACGAGCAGTACTTC. The rearrangement uses TRBV4-2 and TRBJ2-7, with 7 bases matching TRBD2. With V trimmed by 0 bases and J by 2 bases, 1 base remained unmatched. Germline lookup yields CDR1 LGHNA and CDR2 YNFKEQ. The length of the CDR3 is 14 residues.

This chain connects TRBV11-2 to TRBJ2-7, with D uncertain. The CDR3 contains 11 residues. With 6 bases removed from V and 6 bases from J, the gap between germline ends came to 9 bases. In germline, CDR1 is SGHAT, CDR2 FQNNGV. CDR3: CASRGRGEQYF. CDR3 nucleotides: TGTGCCAGCAGAGGCCGCGGCGAGCAGTACTTC.

V gene TRBV6-1 combines with J gene TRBJ2-1; 7 nucleotides line up with TRBD2. V shed 2 bases, J shed 0 bases, and the junction held 7 bases outside the gene matches. Germline values: CDR1 MNHNS, CDR2 SASEGT. The CDR3 has 17 residues. CDR3 residues: CASSENGGDPSYNEQFF. The CDR3 bases are TGTGCCAGCAGTGAAAATGGGGGGGACCCCTCCTACAATGAGCAGTTCTTC.

DNA of the CDR3: TGTGCCAGCAGTCATACAGGTGATGGAAACACCATATATTTT. Protein: CASSHTGDGNTIYF. The V call is TRBV3-1 (or the pseudogene TRBV3-2), the J call TRBJ1-3; TRBD1 is a possible D gene (5 bases). The V end was cut by 6 bases, the J end by 3 bases, with 12 bases between. Germline CDR1 reads LGHDT; CDR2 reads YNNKEL (reference sequence). The CDR3 spans 14 residues.

The rearrangement links TRBV5-4 to TRBJ1-1; TRBD1 agrees at 8 bases. Looked up from germline, CDR1 is SGHNT and CDR2 is YYREEE (reference sequence). CDR3 length: 16 residues. V gave up 2 bases and J gave up 1 base; unmatched junction bases: 7. The CDR3, as DNA: TGTGCCAGCAGCTTAGATGGGACAGGACGGAACACTGAAGCTTTCTTT. It codes for CASSLDGTGRNTEAFF. Full variable domain (rest looked up from reference TRBV5-4 and TRBJ1-1): ETGVTQSPTHLIKTRGQQVTLRCSSQSGHNTVSWYQQALGQGPQFIFQYYREEENGRGNFPPRFSGLQFPNYSSELNVNALELDDSALYLCASSLDGTGRNTEAFFGQGTRLTVV.

The table lists this clone with a count of one. The CDR3 DNA reads as TGCGCCAGCAGCACAAATCTGAACACTGAAGCTTTCTTT. It yields the protein CASSTNLNTEAFF. V and J are TRBV5-1 and TRBJ1-1; D not resolved. This CDR3 contains 13 residues. V was trimmed by 4 bases and J by 0 bases, leaving 7 bases between them. Germline V gene lookup returns CDR1 SGHRS and CDR2 YFSETQ.

The CDR3 DNA reads TGTGCCAGCAGCGTAGGGGCAGGGGGCGTCGATACGCAGTATTTT. This codes for CASSVGAGGVDTQYF. The chain joins TRBV9 to TRBJ2-3, with 8 positions matching TRBD1. V lost 0 bases, J lost 6 bases, and 6 bases stayed unmatched. The CDR3 length is 15 residues. Per the germline V gene, CDR1 is SGDLS and CDR2 is YYNGEE.

This chain links TRBV10-1 with TRBJ1-1, with D tentatively TRBD1 (6 bases). The V gene lost 2 bases and the J gene lost 0 bases, with 7 bases spanning the gap. The CDR3 runs to 14 residues. Germline loops: CDR1 WNHNN, CDR2 SYGVQD (reference sequence). In DNA form, the CDR3 reads TGCGCCAGCAGTGAGCAGGGGATGAACACTGAAGCTTTCTTT. Encoded protein: CASSEQGMNTEAFF.

V usage is TRBV13 and J usage is TRBJ1-6; 9 bases match TRBD1. CDR1 PRHDT and CDR2 FYEKMQ come from the germline V gene (reference sequence). The CDR3 has 15 residues. Losses at the gene ends were 2 bases for V and 13 bases for J; bases not matched to a gene: 9. The CDR3 is CASSLKGQGLSPLHF. CDR3 DNA sequence: TGTGCCAGCAGCTTAAAAGGACAGGGGTTGTCGCCCCTCCACTTT. Filled out from reference TRBV13 and TRBJ1-6, the complete variable domain reads AAGVIQSPRHLIKEKRETATLKCYPIPRHDTVYWYQQGPGQDPQFLISFYEKMQSDKGSIPDRFSAQQFSDYHSELNMSSLELGDSALYFCASSLKGQGLSPLHFGNGTRLTVT.

This rearrangement joins TRBV29-1 to TRBJ2-5, with TRBD1 identical over 10 bases. With 0 bases clipped from V and 5 bases from J, the junction kept 6 bases outside the gene matches. The CDR3 totals 15 residues. CDR1 and CDR2 (germline): SQVTM, ANQGSEA. CDR3 sequence reads: CSVEETGGSLETQYF. The CDR3 nucleotides are TGCAGCGTTGAAGAGACAGGGGGCTCTCTTGAGACCCAGTACTTC.

J is TRBJ1-1 and V is TRBV2; TRBD1 agrees at 7 bases. The ends lost 5 bases at V and 10 bases at J; junction bases unmatched: 10. The CDR3 runs 13 residues. Germline loops: CDR1 SNHLY, CDR2 FYNNEI. The CDR3 DNA reads TGTGCCAGCAGTTGGGACAGATCTACGGCAGCTTTCTTT. This encodes CASSWDRSTAAFF.

The chain uses TRBV19 and TRBJ1-1; no firm D call. This CDR3 spans 13 amino acids. The germline gives CDR1 LNHDA, CDR2 SQIVND (reference sequence). The V and J ends lost 8 bases and 3 bases respectively, with 13 bases between them. CDR3 coding DNA: TGTGCCAGTTGTGAGGCCTACGACACTGAAGCTTTCTTT. This translates into CASCEAYDTEAFF.

The chain is built from TRBV27 and TRBJ2-1, with D unresolved. V dropped 7 bases and J dropped 3 bases, with 13 bases sitting between them. CDR3 size: 14 residues. CDR1 MNHEY and CDR2 SMNVEV come from the germline V gene (reference sequence). In DNA form, the CDR3 reads TGTGCCAGCAATCAGGCACAAGACTACAATGAGCAGTTCTTC. Translating gives CASNQAQDYNEQFF.

The V call is TRBV29-1, the J call TRBJ2-5, with 11 bases lining up with TRBD1. Germline V lookup: CDR1 SQVTM, CDR2 ANQGSEA. Unmatched junction bases numbered 6, after V lost 4 bases and J lost 2 bases. The CDR3 extends over 15 amino acids. The CDR3 nucleotides read TGCAGCGTTGGGGGCCGGGACAGGGGGCAAGAGACCCAGTACTTC. Residues: CSVGGRDRGQETQYF.

V usage is TRBV5-4 and J usage is TRBJ1-2, with TRBD1 as a possible D gene (5 bases). V was shortened by 4 bases and J by 5 bases, with 15 bases between the two germline ends. CDR3 length: 14 amino acids. From germline, CDR1 is SGHNT and CDR2 YYREEE (reference sequence). The CDR3 bases are TGTGCCAGCAGCCCACTTCAGGGTTATTATGGCTACACCTTC. It encodes CASSPLQGYYGYTF.

The chain has TRBV5-1 and TRBJ2-7, with 13 bases matching TRBD2. CDR3 length: 15 residues. V lost 1 base, J lost 5 bases, and 3 bases stayed unmatched. Germline CDR1 is SGHRS and CDR2 is YFSETQ. The CDR3 loop is CASSLTSGRADEQYF. The CDR3 nucleotides read TGCGCCAGCAGCTTGACTAGCGGGAGGGCCGACGAGCAGTACTTC.

V gene TRBV7-2 combines with J gene TRBJ1-1; TRBD1 is a possible D gene (6 bases). V lost 7 bases, J lost 2 bases, and 17 bases lay in between. Germline loops: CDR1 SGHTA, CDR2 FQGNSA. CDR3 length equals 15 residues. As DNA, the CDR3 is TGTGCCAGCATTCGTGAGGGCAGGGGAAACACTGAAGCTTTCTTT. Translating it yields CASIREGRGNTEAFF.

The rearrangement joins TRBV10-3 to TRBJ1-2; TRBD1 agrees at 8 bases. This CDR3 comprises 11 residues. J lost 7 bases, V lost 10 bases, and 5 bases had no gene match. Germline CDR1 ENHRY, CDR2 SYGVKD. For the CDR3, the DNA is TGTGCCACCGACAGGGGTGGTGGCTACACCTTC. This gives the protein CATDRGGGYTF.

V usage is TRBV19 and J usage is TRBJ1-4, with 9 bases lining up with TRBD1. Trimming cost V 3 bases and J 8 bases; bases outside gene matches: 4. The CDR3 extends over 14 amino acids. From germline, CDR1 is LNHDA and CDR2 SQIVND (reference sequence). The CDR3 DNA is TGTGCCAGTAGTATGCGACAGGGGGTCGAAAAACTGTTTTTT. It codes for CASSMRQGVEKLFF.

The chain joins TRBV11-2 to TRBJ1-6; a possible D gene is TRBD1 (6 bases). Germline values: CDR1 SGHAT, CDR2 FQNNGV. The V and J ends lost 4 bases and 14 bases respectively, with 18 bases between them. There are 14 residues in the CDR3. The CDR3 nucleotides are TGTGCCAGCAGCTCATTGACAGGCCTGAGGGCCCTCCACTTT. Amino acids: CASSSLTGLRALHF.

The table lists this clone with a few counts. This sample includes further DNA sequences coding for the same CDR3. The chain has TRBV27 and TRBJ1-1; 7 positions agree with TRBD1. The V gene end was trimmed by 3 bases and the J gene end by 5 bases; junction bases not matched to a gene: 9. Per germline, CDR1 MNHEY and CDR2 SMNVEV (reference sequence). The length of the CDR3 is 15 residues. The CDR3 protein is CASSLEKGAGTEAFF. In nucleotides, the CDR3 is TGTGCCAGCAGTTTGGAGAAGGGGGCTGGGACTGAAGCTTTCTTT.

The genes are TRBV19 and TRBJ2-2, with D perhaps matching TRBD2 (5 bases). The CDR3 totals 12 residues. The germline V and J ends were trimmed by 4 bases and 16 bases, with 16 bases remaining between them. Germline assignment: CDR1 LNHDA and CDR2 SQIVND (reference sequence). The CDR3, as DNA: TGTGCCAGTAGTACCCCCGGTCGGGGTACGTTTTTT. Amino acid sequence: CASSTPGRGTFF.

The gene calls are TRBV19 and TRBJ2-5, with D maybe TRBD2 (5 bases). This CDR3 is 16 amino acids long. From germline, CDR1 is LNHDA and CDR2 SQIVND (reference sequence). This CDR3 is CAPRPCDEYTRETQYF. In DNA, the CDR3 is TGTGCGCCGAGACCTTGTGACGAGTACACTAGGGAGACCCAGTACTTC.

V and J are TRBV9 and TRBJ1-4; D is unresolved. Trimming shortened V by 3 bases and J by 8 bases, and 23 bases separated the two germline ends. Germline lookup yields CDR1 SGDLS and CDR2 YYNGEE. There are 17 residues in the CDR3. CDR3 loop: CASSEGRVLGGREKLFF. The DNA of the CDR3 is TGTGCCAGCAGCGAGGGCCGAGTACTCGGAGGGAGGGAAAAACTGTTTTTT.

CDR3 bases: TGTGCCAGCAGACACACAGGGGGTAACTATGGCTACACCTTC. Protein: CASRHTGGNYGYTF. This chain links TRBV3-1 (or the pseudogene TRBV3-2) with TRBJ1-2; 8 bases line up with TRBD1. The V gene's germline CDR1 is LGHDT and CDR2 YNNKEL (reference sequence). The length of the CDR3 is 14 residues. Germline trimming cut 6 bases from V and 1 base from J; bases unmatched to any gene: 4.

The chain uses TRBV6-5 and TRBJ2-1, with a tentative D call TRBD2 (5 bases). The CDR3 is 14 residues long. Trimming stripped 6 bases from V and 9 bases from J, with 18 bases between. The V gene's germline CDR1 is MNHEY and CDR2 SVGAGI. The CDR3 nucleotides read TGTGCCAGCAGCCGTCCAGGACTCGGAGGTGAGCAGTTCTTC. As protein: CASSRPGLGGEQFF.

V and J are TRBV19 and TRBJ1-5; 9 nucleotides line up with TRBD1. The CDR3 length is 17 residues. Per germline, CDR1 LNHDA and CDR2 SQIVND (reference sequence). The V gene end was trimmed by 6 bases and the J gene end by 2 bases; junction bases not matched to a gene: 11. The CDR3 nucleotides are TGTGCCAGTAGGCCAGGGACAGGGTACGGTCGCAATCAGCCCCAGCATTTT. Translating gives CASRPGTGYGRNQPQHF.